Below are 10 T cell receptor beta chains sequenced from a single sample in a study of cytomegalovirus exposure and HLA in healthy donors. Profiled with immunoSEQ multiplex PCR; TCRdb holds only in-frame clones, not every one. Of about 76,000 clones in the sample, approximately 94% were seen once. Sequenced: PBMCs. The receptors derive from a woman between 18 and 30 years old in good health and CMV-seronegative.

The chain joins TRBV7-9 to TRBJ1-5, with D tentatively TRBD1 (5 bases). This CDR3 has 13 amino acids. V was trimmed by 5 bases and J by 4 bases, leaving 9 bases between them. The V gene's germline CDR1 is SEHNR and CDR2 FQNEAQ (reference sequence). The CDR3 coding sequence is TGTGCCAGCAGCCCGACAGCTAATCAGCCCCAGCATTTT. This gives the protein CASSPTANQPQHF. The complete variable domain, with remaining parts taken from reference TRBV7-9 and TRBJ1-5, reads DTGVSQNPRHKITKRGQNVTFRCDPISEHNRLYWYRQTLGQGPEFLTYFQNEAQLEKSRLLSDRFSAERPKGSFSTLEIQRTEQGDSAMYLCASSPTANQPQHFGDGTRLSIL.

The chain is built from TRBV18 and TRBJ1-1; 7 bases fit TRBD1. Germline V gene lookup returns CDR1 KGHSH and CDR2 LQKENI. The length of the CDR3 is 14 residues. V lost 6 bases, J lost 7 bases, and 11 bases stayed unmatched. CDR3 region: CASSWRQGMGEAFF. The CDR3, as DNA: TGTGCCAGCTCCTGGCGACAGGGAATGGGTGAAGCTTTCTTT.

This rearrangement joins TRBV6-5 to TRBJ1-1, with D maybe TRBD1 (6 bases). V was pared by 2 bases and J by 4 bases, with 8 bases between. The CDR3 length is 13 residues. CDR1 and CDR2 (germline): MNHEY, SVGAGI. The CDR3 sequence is CASSYTQGTEAFF. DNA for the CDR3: TGTGCCAGCAGTTACACACAGGGCACTGAAGCTTTCTTT.

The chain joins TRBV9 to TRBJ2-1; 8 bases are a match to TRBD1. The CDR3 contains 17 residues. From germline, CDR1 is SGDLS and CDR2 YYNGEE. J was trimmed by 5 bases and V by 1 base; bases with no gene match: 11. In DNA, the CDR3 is TGTGCCAGCAGCGTACCGATTACAGGGGGTCTAAACAATGAGCAGTTCTTC. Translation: CASSVPITGGLNNEQFF.

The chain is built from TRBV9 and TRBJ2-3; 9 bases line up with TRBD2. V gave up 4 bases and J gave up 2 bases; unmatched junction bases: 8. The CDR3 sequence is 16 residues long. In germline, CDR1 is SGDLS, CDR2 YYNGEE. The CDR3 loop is CASSPSSGAPTDTQYF. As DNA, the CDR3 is TGTGCCAGCAGCCCATCTAGCGGGGCCCCCACAGATACGCAGTATTTT.

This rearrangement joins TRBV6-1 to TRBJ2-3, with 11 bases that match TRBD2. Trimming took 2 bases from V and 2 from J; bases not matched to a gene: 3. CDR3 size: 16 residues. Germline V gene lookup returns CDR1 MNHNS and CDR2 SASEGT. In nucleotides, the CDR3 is TGTGCCAGCAGTGAATTTAGCGGGGGGGCCACAGATACGCAGTATTTT. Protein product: CASSEFSGGATDTQYF.

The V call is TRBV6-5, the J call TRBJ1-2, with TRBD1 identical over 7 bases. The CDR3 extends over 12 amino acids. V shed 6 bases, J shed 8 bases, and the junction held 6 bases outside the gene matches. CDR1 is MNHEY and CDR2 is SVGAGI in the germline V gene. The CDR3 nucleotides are TGTGCCAGCAGCCTGACAGGGTACGGCTACACCTTC. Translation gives CASSLTGYGYTF.

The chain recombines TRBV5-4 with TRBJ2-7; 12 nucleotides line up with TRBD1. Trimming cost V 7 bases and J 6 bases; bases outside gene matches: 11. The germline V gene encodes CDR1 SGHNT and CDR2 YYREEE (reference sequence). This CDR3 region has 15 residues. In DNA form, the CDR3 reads TGTGCCAGCGGACCCCGGGACAGGGGGCCCATCGAGCAGTACTTC. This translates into CASGPRDRGPIEQYF.

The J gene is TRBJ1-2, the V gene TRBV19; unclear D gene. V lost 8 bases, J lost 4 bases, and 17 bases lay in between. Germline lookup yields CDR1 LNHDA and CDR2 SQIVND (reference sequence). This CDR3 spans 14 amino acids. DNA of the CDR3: TGTGCCAGTGCTACTCCCCTCTGGAGCTATGGCTACACCTTC. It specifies CASATPLWSYGYTF.

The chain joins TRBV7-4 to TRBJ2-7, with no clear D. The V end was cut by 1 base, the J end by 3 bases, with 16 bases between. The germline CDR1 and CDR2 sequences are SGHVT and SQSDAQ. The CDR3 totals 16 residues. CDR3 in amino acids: CASSLGGPKRFYEQYF. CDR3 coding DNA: TGTGCCAGCAGCTTAGGAGGTCCAAAACGCTTCTACGAGCAGTACTTC. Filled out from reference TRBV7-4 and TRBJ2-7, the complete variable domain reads GAGVSQSPRYKVAKRGRDVALRCDSISGHVTLYWYRQTLGQGSEVLTYSQSDAQRDKSGRPSGRFSAERPERSVSTLKIQRTEQGDSAVYLCASSLGGPKRFYEQYFGPGTRLTVT.